The rows below give T cell receptor beta chains drawn from one sample of a study of OX40 agonist ivuxolimab in advanced cancers. Clones were read by immunoSEQ multiplex PCR, and TCRdb kept only the in-frame ones, dropping some. The sample comprises 65,000 to 85,000 clones, around 82% of which are singletons, and roughly 7.1% rests with the top ten. The material was CD4+ or CD8+ T cells sorted from blood, obtained in a trial of the OX40 agonist ivuxolimab. These receptors were collected from an adult with an advanced solid tumor such as melanoma, head and neck, liver or kidney cancer. The conserved cysteine and the conserved F or W are not part of the CDR3 here.

TRBV7-6	TRBJ2-3	ASSFSRSDTQY
TRBV5-1	TRBJ2-1	ASSFGRLQSQSYNEQF
TRBV7-9	TRBJ2-1	ASSSPGLVSYNEQF
TRBV29-1	TRBJ1-2	SVEDRGAVRAYGYT
TRBV6-1	TRBJ2-7	ASSWVRGPYEQY
TRBV7-9	TRBJ2-2	ASSSEAGGRTGELF
TRBV4-1	TRBJ2-3	ASSQGPNQAGAQY
TRBV18	TRBJ1-4	ASSPRAEGEKLF
TRBV2	TRBJ2-3	ASSGQGAADTQY
TRBV7-9	TRBJ2-5	ASSLADRAWETQY
TRBV27	TRBJ2-7	ASSLSWTSGRNREQY
TRBV18	TRBJ1-1	ASSPPWGAPEAF
TRBV7-9	TRBJ2-7	ASSLGSWGLTYEQY
TRBV2	TRBJ2-7	ASSGAPLGEQY
TRBV5-6	TRBJ1-5	ASSLGQGVGQPQH
TRBV30	TRBJ2-5	AWSVLSETQY
TRBV7-2	TRBJ2-1	ASSPGLASLRGEQF
TRBV5-1	TRBJ2-7	ASSLADRGALDEQY
TRBV2	TRBJ2-5	ASSYRGGQTQY
TRBV7-2	TRBJ1-1	ASSLGVVDTEAF
TRBV4-3	TRBJ2-3	ASSQGPPTSGRVDTQY
TRBV9	TRBJ1-4	ASSVEASEKLF
TRBV9	TRBJ2-5	ASSVGGGAGETQY
TRBV6-5	TRBJ2-7	ASSYGHFSSYEQY
TRBV27	TRBJ2-2	ASSRQTSGSTGELF
TRBV11-2	TRBJ2-3	ASSSGQRSDTQY
TRBV11-2	TRBJ2-5	ASSWTGTETQY
TRBV7-9	TRBJ2-4	ASSPDTGLAKNIQY
TRBV14	TRBJ1-1	ASSLSGGTEAF